This TCR beta chain is from a study of blood T cell repertoires in COVID-19. Produced via immunoSEQ multiplex PCR; TCRdb's table is partial and in-frame only. The data contain about 200,000 clones, approximately 80% of them singletons. The CDR3 is 12 amino acids. Germline loops: CDR1 SGHDT, CDR2 YYEEEE. Between the trimmed V and J ends, which lost 2 bases and 5 bases, there was a span of 5 bases. The age range of participants was about 18 to 95 years, with residence in about two dozen US areas. This receptor was taken from a man aged 40-55 years who had recovered from COVID-19. The chain employs TRBV5-6 and TRBJ2-1; no reliable D call. Sequenced sample: PBMCs or T cells enriched from blood (not recorded which). The CDR3: CASSFADNEQFF. As DNA, the CDR3 is TGTGCCAGCAGCTTTGCGGACAATGAGCAGTTCTTC.